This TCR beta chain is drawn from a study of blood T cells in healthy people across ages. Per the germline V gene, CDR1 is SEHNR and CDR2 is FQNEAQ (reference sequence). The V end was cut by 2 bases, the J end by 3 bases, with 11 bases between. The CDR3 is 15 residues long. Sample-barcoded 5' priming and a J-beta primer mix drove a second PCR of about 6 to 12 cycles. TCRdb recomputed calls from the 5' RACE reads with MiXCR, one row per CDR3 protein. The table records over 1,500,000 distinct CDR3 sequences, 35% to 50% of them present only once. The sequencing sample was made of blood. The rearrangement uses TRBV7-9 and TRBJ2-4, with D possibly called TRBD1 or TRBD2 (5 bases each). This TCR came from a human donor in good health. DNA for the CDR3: TGTGCCAGCAGCTTAAATCTGGGGGTCAAAAACATTCAGTACTTC. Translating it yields CASSLNLGVKNIQYF.